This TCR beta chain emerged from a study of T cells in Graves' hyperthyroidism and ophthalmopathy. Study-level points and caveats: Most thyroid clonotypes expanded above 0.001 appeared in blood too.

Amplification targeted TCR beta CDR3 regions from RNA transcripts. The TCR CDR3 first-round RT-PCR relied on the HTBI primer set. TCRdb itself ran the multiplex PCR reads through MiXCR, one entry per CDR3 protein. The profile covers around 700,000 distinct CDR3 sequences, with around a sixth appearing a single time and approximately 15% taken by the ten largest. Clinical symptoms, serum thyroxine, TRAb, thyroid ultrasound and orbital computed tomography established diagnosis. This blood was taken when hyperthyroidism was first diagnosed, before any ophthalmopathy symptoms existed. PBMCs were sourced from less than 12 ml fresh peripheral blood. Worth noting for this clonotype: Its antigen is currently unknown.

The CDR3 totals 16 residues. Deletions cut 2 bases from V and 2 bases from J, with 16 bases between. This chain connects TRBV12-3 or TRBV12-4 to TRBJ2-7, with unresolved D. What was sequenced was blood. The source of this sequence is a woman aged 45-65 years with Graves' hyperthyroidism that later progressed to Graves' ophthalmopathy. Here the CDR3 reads CASSLRAADITYEQYF. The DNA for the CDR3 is TGTGCCAGCAGTTTAAGGGCAGCCGATATAACCTACGAGCAGTACTTC.